This TCR beta chain was captured by sequencing in a study of T cell repertoires in cytomegalovirus infection. Overall study: CMV epitopes in the study were HLA-C-restricted (recently identified) and HLA-B-restricted (well studied). The public TCR beta signatures pointed to both CMV infection and matching HLA type. Points from the study as a whole: Accumulated public TCR beta family frequency recognized individuals carrying CMV together with the relevant HLA. HLA-C-restricted, CMV-specific TCR beta clonotypes were dominant ex vivo.

This clonotype appeared a few times. The antigen remains undetermined. Germline lookup yields CDR1 MNHNS and CDR2 SASEGT. V lost 7 bases and J lost 6; bases outside the gene matches: 13. The length of the CDR3 is 15 residues. TCRdb itself ran the reads through MiXCR, one entry per CDR3 protein. Of some 700,000 distinct CDR3 sequences in the sample, around 35% were seen once. This receptor was identified in a human donor in good health (CMV status not recorded). Some clones in this sample may be carry-over from other donors' samples. V gene TRBV6-1 combines with J gene TRBJ2-7; 9 bases line up with TRBD2. The specimen was cultured PBMCs, collected from culture after CMV antigen stimulation. CDR3 sequence reads: CASKKAGGLVSEQYF. The CDR3 bases are TGTGCCAGCAAGAAGGCGGGAGGGCTGGTGTCCGAGCAGTACTTC.